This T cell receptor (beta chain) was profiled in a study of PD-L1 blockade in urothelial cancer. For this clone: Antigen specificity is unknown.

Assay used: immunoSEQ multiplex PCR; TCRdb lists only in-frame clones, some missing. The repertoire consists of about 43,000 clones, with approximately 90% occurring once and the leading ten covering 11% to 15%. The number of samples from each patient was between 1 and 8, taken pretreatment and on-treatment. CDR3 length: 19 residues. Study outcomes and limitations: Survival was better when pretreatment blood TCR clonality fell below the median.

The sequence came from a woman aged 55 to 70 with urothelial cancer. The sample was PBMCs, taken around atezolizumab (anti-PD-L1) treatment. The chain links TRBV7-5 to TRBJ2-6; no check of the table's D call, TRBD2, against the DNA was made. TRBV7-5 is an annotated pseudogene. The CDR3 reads CARSPRLAGLRTGANVLTF. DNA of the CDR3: TGTGCCAGAAGCCCAAGACTAGCGGGCCTACGGACGGGGGCCAACGTCCTGACTTTC.